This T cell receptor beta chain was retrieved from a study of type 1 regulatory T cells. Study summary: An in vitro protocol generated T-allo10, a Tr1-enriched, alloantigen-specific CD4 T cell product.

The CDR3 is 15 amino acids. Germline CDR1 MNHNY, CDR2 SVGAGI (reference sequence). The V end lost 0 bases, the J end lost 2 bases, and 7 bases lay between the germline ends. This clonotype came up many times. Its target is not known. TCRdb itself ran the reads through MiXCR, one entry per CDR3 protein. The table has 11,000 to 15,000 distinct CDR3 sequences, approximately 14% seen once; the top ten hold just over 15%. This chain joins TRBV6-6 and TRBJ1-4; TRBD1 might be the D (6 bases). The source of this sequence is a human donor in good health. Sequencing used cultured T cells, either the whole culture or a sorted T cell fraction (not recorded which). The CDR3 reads CASSYSTGTNEKLFF. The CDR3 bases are TGTGCCAGCAGTTACTCCACAGGGACTAATGAAAAACTGTTTTTT.